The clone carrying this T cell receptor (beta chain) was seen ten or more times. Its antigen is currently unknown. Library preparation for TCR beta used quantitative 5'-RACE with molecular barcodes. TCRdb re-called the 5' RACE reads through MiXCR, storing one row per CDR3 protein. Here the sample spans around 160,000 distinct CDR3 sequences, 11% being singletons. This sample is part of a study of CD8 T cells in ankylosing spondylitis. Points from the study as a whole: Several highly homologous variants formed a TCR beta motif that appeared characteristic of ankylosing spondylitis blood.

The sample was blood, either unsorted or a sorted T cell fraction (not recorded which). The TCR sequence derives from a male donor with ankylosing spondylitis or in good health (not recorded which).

The CDR3 region is CASSLTPGLVADTQYF. The CDR3 DNA sequence: TGTGCCAGCAGCCTCACACCGGGACTAGTGGCAGATACGCAGTATTTT. The chain combines TRBV3-1 with TRBJ2-3, with 8 nucleotides matching TRBD2. Germline CDR1 is LGHDT and CDR2 is YNNKEL (reference sequence). V was pared by 4 bases and J by 4 bases, with 10 bases of the junction left unmatched. This CDR3 is 16 amino acids long.